This T cell receptor beta chain was found in a study of OX40 agonist ivuxolimab in advanced cancers. The overall study: Ivuxolimab, an agonistic anti-OX40 (CD134) antibody, was given to patients. The study gave patients intravenous ivuxolimab at 0.01 to 10 mg/kg every 2 weeks. Subjects had a mean age of roughly 60 years, with a range of roughly 20 to 79; around 84% were male.

The CDR3 spans 16 residues. Germline V gene sequence: CDR1 MNHNS, CDR2 SASEGT. V lost 1 base, J lost 5 bases, and 8 bases stayed unmatched. In its sample, this clone ranks as medium-sized. TCRdb's copy holds only in-frame clones and misses some; the assay was immunoSEQ multiplex PCR. The sample has approximately 28,000 clones, roughly 84% seen once; the top ten hold around 17%. This clonotype was sampled from an adult with an advanced solid tumor such as melanoma, head and neck, liver or kidney cancer. The material sequenced was CD4+ or CD8+ T cells sorted from blood, taken in a trial of the OX40 agonist ivuxolimab. This chain links TRBV6-1 with TRBJ2-5; 9 positions match TRBD1. The CDR3 DNA reads TGTGCCAGCAGTGAAGTAAAGGGACAGGGATCGGAGACCCAGTACTTC. Translation gives CASSEVKGQGSETQYF.